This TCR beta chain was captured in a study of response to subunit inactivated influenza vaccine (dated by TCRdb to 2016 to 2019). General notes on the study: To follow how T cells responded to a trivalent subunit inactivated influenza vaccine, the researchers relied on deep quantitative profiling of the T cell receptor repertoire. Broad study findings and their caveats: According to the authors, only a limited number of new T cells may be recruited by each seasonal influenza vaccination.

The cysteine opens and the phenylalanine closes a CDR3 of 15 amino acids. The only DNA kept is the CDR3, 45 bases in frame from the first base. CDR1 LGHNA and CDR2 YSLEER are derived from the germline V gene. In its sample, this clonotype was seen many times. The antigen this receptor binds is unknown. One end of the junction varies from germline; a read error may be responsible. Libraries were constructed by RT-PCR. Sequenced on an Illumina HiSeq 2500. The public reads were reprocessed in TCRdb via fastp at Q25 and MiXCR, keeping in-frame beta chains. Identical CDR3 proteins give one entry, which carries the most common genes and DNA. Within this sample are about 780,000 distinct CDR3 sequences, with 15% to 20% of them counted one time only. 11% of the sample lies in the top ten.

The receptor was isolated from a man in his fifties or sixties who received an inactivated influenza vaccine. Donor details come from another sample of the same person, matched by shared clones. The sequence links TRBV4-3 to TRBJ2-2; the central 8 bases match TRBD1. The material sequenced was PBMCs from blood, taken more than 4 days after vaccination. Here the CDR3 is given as CASRQTGAWTGELFF. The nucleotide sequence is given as TGCGCCAGCCGCCAGACAGGGGCTTGGACCGGGGAGCTGTTTTTT.